This T cell receptor (beta chain) was captured by sequencing in a study of T cells expressing NK-cell markers. For the study at large: The sequencing cohort of eight donors included seven HCMV-seropositive individuals and one seronegative individual.

Following a re-call of the 5' RACE reads, TCRdb has one entry per CDR3 protein and lacks DNA. The listing records thousands of distinct CDR3 sequences. The CDR3 has 15 residues. Germline lookup yields CDR1 KGHDR and CDR2 SFDVKD. The sample consisted of blood T cells: a sorted CD56 or NKG2C T cell subset, CD4+ or CD8+ T cells, or bulk PBMC T cells (not recorded which). This clonotype originated in a man aged 18-75 years in good health. The chain carries TRBV24-1 and TRBJ2-3; the D gene TCRdb calls, TRBD2, cannot be checked with no DNA. The CDR3 sequence is CATEGPQARTDTQYF.